A single sample gave rise to the 21 T cell receptor beta chains below, sequenced in a study of T cell responses to AZD1222 COVID-19 vaccine. TCRdb's table, derived via immunoSEQ multiplex PCR, lists solely in-frame clones and lacks some. The table records around 210,000 clones, 94% of them present only once. Sequenced material: peripheral blood, taken 28 days after the second dose of the MenACWY control vaccine. Every receptor here comes from an adult who received the MenACWY meningococcal vaccine as a control.

V gene TRBV10-3 combines with J gene TRBJ1-4; D is unresolved. CDR1 and CDR2 (germline): ENHRY, SYGVKD. Trimming took 7 bases from V and 7 from J, leaving 7 bases between them. The CDR3 extends over 11 amino acids. The CDR3 DNA reads TGTGCCATCACAGGATTTGAAAAACTGTTTTTT. Translating it yields CAITGFEKLFF.

This rearrangement joins TRBV6-5 to TRBJ2-7; D uncertain. The CDR3 runs 14 residues. V lost 0 bases and J lost 0, with 6 bases in between. Germline loops: CDR1 MNHEY, CDR2 SVGAGI. CDR3 sequence reads: CASSYSGTSYEQYF. The CDR3 region has the DNA TGTGCCAGCAGTTACTCAGGAACCTCCTACGAGCAGTACTTC.

The chain carries TRBV12-3 or TRBV12-4 and TRBJ2-7; 12 bases line up with TRBD2. The CDR3 is 13 residues long. V lost 8 bases to trimming and J lost 4 bases; unmatched junction nucleotides: 3. CDR3 loop: CASLTSGGYEQYF. The CDR3 DNA sequence: TGTGCCAGCCTGACTAGCGGGGGTTACGAGCAGTACTTC.

The genes are TRBV7-9 and TRBJ2-1; tentative D call: TRBD2 (6 bases). V lost 2 bases to trimming and J lost 5 bases, with 13 bases between them. The CDR3 length is 15 residues. Per germline, CDR1 SEHNR and CDR2 FQNEAQ (reference sequence). CDR3 nucleotide sequence: TGTGCCAGCAGCTTAACCCCCTCTAGCGACAATGAGCAGTTCTTC. It codes for CASSLTPSSDNEQFF.

The chain joins TRBV7-9 to TRBJ1-5; unclear D gene. Germline CDR1 SEHNR, CDR2 FQNEAQ (reference sequence). Trimming left V 5 bases short and J 7 bases short, with 15 bases between. The CDR3 contains 14 residues. CDR3 coding DNA: TGTGCCAGCAGCCCTCACGGGGAAAGGCAGCCCCAGCATTTT. This codes for CASSPHGERQPQHF.

The CDR3 nucleotides read TGTGCCAGCAGCCTCTACGGGTCCGACGAAAAACTGTTTTTT. Translating it yields CASSLYGSDEKLFF. The chain is built from TRBV7-9 and TRBJ1-4; D not resolved. Germline assignment: CDR1 SEHNR and CDR2 FQNEAQ (reference sequence). The CDR3 is 14 amino acids. Deletions cut 5 bases from V and 8 bases from J, with 15 bases between.

Comments on this clone: In the same sample, other DNA sequences code for this CDR3. In DNA form, the CDR3 reads TGTGCCAGCTCACCTGAATCCTACGAGCAGTACTTC. Its translation is CASSPESYEQYF. V gene TRBV18 combines with J gene TRBJ2-7, with D hard to call. This CDR3 region has 12 residues. The germline CDR1 and CDR2 sequences are KGHSH and LQKENI. Trimming stripped 3 bases from V and 1 base from J, with 4 bases between.

The DNA for the CDR3 is TGTGCCAGCAGCCGAGGGGCGGAATTCGAAGCTTTCTTT. This gives the protein CASSRGAEFEAFF. This chain joins TRBV7-9 and TRBJ1-1; D may be TRBD1 (5 bases). Germline lookup yields CDR1 SEHNR and CDR2 FQNEAQ (reference sequence). The ends were cut back, 5 bases at V and 8 bases at J, with 15 bases in the middle. This CDR3 spans 13 amino acids.

J is TRBJ2-7 and V is TRBV6-5; D ambiguous. V was cut by 6 bases and J by 3 bases, with 15 bases left in between. This CDR3 comprises 14 residues. Germline V gene lookup returns CDR1 MNHEY and CDR2 SVGAGI. CDR3 sequence reads: CASSNTGRSYEQYF. Here the CDR3 DNA reads TGTGCCAGCAGCAATACTGGCAGGAGCTACGAGCAGTACTTC.

The V and J genes are TRBV2 and TRBJ2-5; TRBD1 matches at 9 bases. CDR1 is SNHLY, CDR2 FYNNEI, per germline. V lost 3 bases, J lost 5 bases, and 7 bases stayed unmatched. The CDR3 totals 15 residues. The CDR3 DNA reads as TGTGCCAGCAGTGATGAACAGGGGGCACGGGAGACCCAGTACTTC. This sequence encodes CASSDEQGARETQYF.

The rearrangement joins TRBV28 to TRBJ1-5; TRBD1 matches 7 bases. Germline-derived CDR1 and CDR2 are MDHEN and SYDVKM. The CDR3 totals 20 residues. V was clipped by 7 bases and J by 0 bases; unmatched bases: 21. The CDR3 DNA reads TGTGCCAGCACCACACCCTCGGGGACAGACACCTCTTATAGCAATCAGCCCCAGCATTTT. This encodes CASTTPSGTDTSYSNQPQHF.

The chain employs TRBV5-4 and TRBJ2-7; D perhaps matches TRBD1 (5 bases). This CDR3 is built from 14 residues. Germline CDR1 SGHNT, CDR2 YYREEE (reference sequence). The V end was cut by 2 bases, the J end by 5 bases, with 14 bases between. CDR3: CASSLWQGSDEQYF. The CDR3 region has the DNA TGTGCCAGCAGCTTATGGCAGGGCTCGGACGAGCAGTACTTC.

V and J are TRBV29-1 and TRBJ2-7; TRBD1 or TRBD2 may be the D gene (5 bases each). The CDR3 spans 13 residues. Germline V CDR1 and CDR2: SQVTM, ANQGSEA. V was shortened by 6 bases and J by 3 bases, with 15 bases between the two germline ends. The CDR3 sequence is CSVPGRTHYEQYF. CDR3 in DNA: TGCAGCGTACCGGGACGGACTCACTACGAGCAGTACTTC.

The chain carries TRBV19 and TRBJ2-1, with TRBD2 matching over 9 bases. Trimming cost V 6 bases and J 8 bases; bases outside gene matches: 26. CDR3 size: 20 residues. Germline V CDR1 and CDR2: LNHDA, SQIVND (reference sequence). The CDR3 protein is CASSAWTASWVREGRHEQFF. The DNA of the CDR3 is TGTGCCAGTAGCGCCTGGACAGCCTCTTGGGTGCGGGAGGGCCGGCATGAGCAGTTCTTC.

The chain joins TRBV4-2 to TRBJ2-6; D might be TRBD2 (6 bases). V was shortened by 3 bases and J by 4 bases, with 13 bases between the two germline ends. The length of the CDR3 is 16 residues. The germline V gene encodes CDR1 LGHNA and CDR2 YNFKEQ. The DNA for the CDR3 is TGTGCCAGCAGCCATGCGCTAGCGACCGGGGCCAACGTCCTGACTTTC. The encoded protein is CASSHALATGANVLTF.

The CDR3 spells CASSLYAGESQPQHF. The CDR3 region has the DNA TGTGCCAGCAGCTTATACGCAGGGGAAAGTCAGCCCCAGCATTTT. The chain joins TRBV7-2 to TRBJ1-5; D might be TRBD1 (6 bases). Deletions cut 2 bases from V and 6 bases from J, with 14 bases between. CDR3 length equals 15 residues. Looked up from germline, CDR1 is SGHTA and CDR2 is FQGNSA.

This sequence joins TRBV5-6 and TRBJ1-2, with D maybe TRBD1 (5 bases). The CDR3 runs 13 residues. Trimming removed 4 bases from V and 7 bases from J, with 14 bases in between. Per the germline V gene, CDR1 is SGHDT and CDR2 is YYEEEE. CDR3 region: CASSLGGDAGYTF. The CDR3 DNA follows: TGTGCCAGCAGCCTCGGAGGGGACGCTGGCTACACCTTC.

This clone was recorded only once. The V gene is TRBV6-2 or TRBV6-3, the J gene TRBJ2-2; D might be TRBD1 or TRBD2, each matching 5 bases. Trimming shortened V by 2 bases and J by 5 bases, and 6 bases separated the two germline ends. The CDR3 sequence is 13 residues long. Germline-derived CDR1 and CDR2 are MNHEY and SVGEGT. The chain's CDR3 is CASSYGGTGELFF. The CDR3 DNA reads as TGTGCCAGCAGTTACGGGGGAACCGGGGAGCTGTTTTTT.

This chain links TRBV28 with TRBJ1-4, with D tentatively TRBD1 (5 bases). The length of the CDR3 is 14 residues. The germline gives CDR1 MDHEN, CDR2 SYDVKM. V was trimmed by 5 bases and J by 4 bases, leaving 11 bases between them. The CDR3 DNA is TGTGCCAGCAGTGGGGGTGGTGGTAATGAAAAACTGTTTTTT. The encoded protein is CASSGGGGNEKLFF.

The chain links TRBV7-9 to TRBJ1-1; tentatively, D is TRBD1 (6 bases). Trimming removed 4 bases from V and 8 bases from J, with 8 bases in between. There are 11 residues in the CDR3. Germline assignment: CDR1 SEHNR and CDR2 FQNEAQ (reference sequence). The DNA for the CDR3 is TGTGCCAGCAGCTCGGGGGCCGAAGCTTTCTTT. Translation: CASSSGAEAFF. Full variable domain (rest looked up from reference TRBV7-9 and TRBJ1-1): DTGVSQNPRHKITKRGQNVTFRCDPISEHNRLYWYRQTLGQGPEFLTYFQNEAQLEKSRLLSDRFSAERPKGSFSTLEIQRTEQGDSAMYLCASSSGAEAFFGQGTRLTVV.

The V gene is TRBV4-2, the J gene TRBJ1-1, with a tentative D call TRBD1 (5 bases). Between the trimmed V and J ends, which lost 4 bases and 7 bases, there was a span of 13 bases. Germline V CDR1 and CDR2: LGHNA, YNFKEQ. This CDR3 is built from 13 residues. The CDR3 sequence is CASSPEAGREAFF. For the CDR3, the DNA is TGTGCCAGCAGCCCTGAGGCAGGGCGTGAAGCTTTCTTT.